These 11 T cell receptor beta chains were all obtained from the same sample, sequenced in a study of regulatory T cells in long-lasting Graves disease. Construction of the TCR beta libraries employed iRepertoire HTBI primers in conjunction with Arm-PCR of CDR3 regions. TCRdb itself ran the multiplex PCR reads through MiXCR, one entry per CDR3 protein. The table records more than 300,000 distinct CDR3 sequences, about 17% of them present only once. Indicated time point: newly diagnosed GD, antithyroid drugs for less than 3 months. TCR sequences were obtained from RNA taken from PBMCs. The same specimen was also included in a second study, on T cells in Graves' hyperthyroidism and ophthalmopathy.

Source: peripheral blood mononuclear cells (PBMCs), taken at new diagnosis, from a patient treated with antithyroid drugs. These TCRs come from a woman aged 18-29 years with Graves disease.

CDR3 protein: CASSMRGDYNEQFF. For the CDR3, the DNA is TGTGCCAGTAGTATGAGGGGGGACTACAATGAGCAGTTCTTC. V and J are TRBV19 and TRBJ2-1, with D possibly being TRBD1 or TRBD2 (6 bases each). Germline CDR1 is LNHDA and CDR2 is SQIVND (reference sequence). The CDR3 length is 14 residues. V shed 3 bases and J shed 3 bases, with 9 bases lying between them. Drawing the rest from reference TRBV19 and TRBJ2-1, the complete variable domain is DGGITQSPKYLFRKEGQNVTLSCEQNLNHDAMYWYRQDPGQGLRLIYYSQIVNDFQKGDIAEGYSVSREKKESFPLTVTSAQKNPTAFYLCASSMRGDYNEQFFGPGTRLTVL.

This clonotype was counted ten times or more. The genes are TRBV12-3 or TRBV12-4 and TRBJ2-2; no clear D gene. The V end was cut by 3 bases, the J end by 2 bases, with 13 bases between. The CDR3 loop spans 16 amino acids. The CDR3 DNA reads as TGTGCCAGCAGTTTGGCTGGGCTTACAAACACCGGGGAGCTGTTTTTT. Translation gives CASSLAGLTNTGELFF.

This clonotype was observed a single time. The chain carries TRBV5-1 and TRBJ1-5, with D unresolved. This CDR3 spans 14 amino acids. V gave up 4 bases and J gave up 2 bases, with 10 bases separating them. Germline lookup yields CDR1 SGHRS and CDR2 YFSETQ. The CDR3 sequence: CASSPGRGNQPQHF. The CDR3 DNA reads as TGCGCCAGCAGCCCGGGTAGGGGCAATCAGCCCCAGCATTTT.

This clonotype was seen at least ten times. The chain combines TRBV18 with TRBJ2-1; D not resolved. The V end was cut by 4 bases, the J end by 0 bases, with 13 bases between. The V gene's germline CDR1 is KGHSH and CDR2 LQKENI. The CDR3 is 16 residues long. CDR3 in amino acids: CASSLGPPSSYNEQFF. The CDR3 region has the DNA TGTGCCAGCTCACTAGGGCCTCCGAGCTCCTACAATGAGCAGTTCTTC. The whole variable domain, remainder taken from reference TRBV18 and TRBJ2-1, is NAGVMQNPRHLVRRRGQEARLRCSPMKGHSHVYWYRQLPEEGLKFMVYLQKENIIDESGMPKERFSAEFPKEGPSILRIQQVVRGDSAAYFCASSLGPPSSYNEQFFGPGTRLTVL.

The rearrangement joins TRBV7-3 to TRBJ2-1; weak D call: TRBD1 (6 bases). The V gene lost 4 bases and the J gene lost 4 bases, with 17 bases spanning the gap. Germline CDR1 reads SGHTA; CDR2 reads FQGTGA. The CDR3 has 16 amino acids. This chain's CDR3 is CASSYRAPSGYNEQFF. In DNA form, the CDR3 reads TGTGCCAGCAGCTACAGGGCACCCAGTGGGTACAATGAGCAGTTCTTC.

This clonotype was recorded at least ten times. The V gene is TRBV2, the J gene TRBJ2-3; D assignment may be TRBD1 or TRBD2 (5 bases each). The V end was cut by 6 bases, the J end by 0 bases, with 10 bases between. Germline loops: CDR1 SNHLY, CDR2 FYNNEI. This CDR3 is built from 14 residues. CDR3 coding DNA: TGTGCCAGCAGCTATTGGGGGAGCACAGATACGCAGTATTTT. Protein: CASSYWGSTDTQYF.

The rearrangement links TRBV12-3 or TRBV12-4 to TRBJ2-2; 12 positions match TRBD1. V was clipped by 6 bases and J by 8 bases; unmatched bases: 7. CDR3 size: 15 residues. The CDR3 is CASSPGTGGWGELFF. The CDR3, as DNA: TGTGCCAGCAGCCCCGGGACAGGGGGCTGGGGGGAGCTGTTTTTT.

This clonotype was counted many times. The chain's CDR3 is CASSQATPGQPNTGELFF. For the CDR3, the DNA is TGTGCCAGCAGCCAAGCAACTCCGGGACAGCCAAACACCGGGGAGCTGTTTTTT. V gene TRBV3-1 combines with J gene TRBJ2-2; 7 bases fit TRBD1. V lost 1 base to trimming and J lost 2 bases; unmatched junction nucleotides: 10. The CDR3 sequence is 18 residues long. CDR1 is LGHDT, CDR2 YNNKEL, per germline (reference sequence).

This clonotype occurred many times. The J gene is TRBJ2-1, the V gene TRBV5-1; the match to TRBD2 covers 8 bases. Germline CDR1 is SGHRS and CDR2 is YFSETQ. With 4 bases clipped from V and 5 bases from J, the junction kept 8 bases outside the gene matches. CDR3 size: 15 residues. The CDR3 loop reads CASSPSGLGDNEQFF. CDR3 nucleotides: TGCGCCAGCAGCCCATCGGGACTAGGCGACAATGAGCAGTTCTTC.

This clonotype occurred many times. V and J are TRBV5-1 and TRBJ2-1; the D gene is possibly TRBD2 (5 bases). Trimming removed 0 bases from V and 6 bases from J, with 13 bases in between. The germline gives CDR1 SGHRS, CDR2 YFSETQ. The CDR3 is made up of 15 amino acids. The CDR3 region has the DNA TGCGCCAGCAGCTTGGGAGGGCGACGTCCCAATGAGCAGTTCTTC. Translating gives CASSLGGRRPNEQFF.

This clonotype showed up many times. The V and J genes are TRBV2 and TRBJ2-3; D remains unclear. Trimming removed 0 bases at V and 0 bases at J, with 7 bases between. Germline CDR1 and CDR2: SNHLY and FYNNEI. CDR3 size: 15 residues. DNA of the CDR3: TGTGCCAGCAGTGAAGCGGTAGTAAGCACAGATACGCAGTATTTT. Translation: CASSEAVVSTDTQYF.